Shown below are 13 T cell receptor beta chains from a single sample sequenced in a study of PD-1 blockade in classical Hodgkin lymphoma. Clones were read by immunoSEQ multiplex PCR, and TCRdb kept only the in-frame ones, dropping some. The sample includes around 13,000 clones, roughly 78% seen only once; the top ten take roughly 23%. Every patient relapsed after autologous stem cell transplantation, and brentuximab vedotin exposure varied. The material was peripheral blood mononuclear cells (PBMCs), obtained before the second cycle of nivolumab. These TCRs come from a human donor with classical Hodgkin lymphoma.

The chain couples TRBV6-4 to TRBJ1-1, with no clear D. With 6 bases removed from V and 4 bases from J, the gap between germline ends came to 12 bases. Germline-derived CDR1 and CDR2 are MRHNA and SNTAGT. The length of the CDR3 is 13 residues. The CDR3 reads CASSLEHLTEAFF. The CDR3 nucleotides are TGTGCCAGCAGCCTCGAACACCTCACTGAAGCTTTCTTT.

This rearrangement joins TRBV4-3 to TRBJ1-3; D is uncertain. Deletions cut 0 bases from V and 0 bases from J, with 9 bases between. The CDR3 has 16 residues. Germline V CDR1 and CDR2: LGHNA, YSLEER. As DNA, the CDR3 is TGCGCCAGCAGCCAAGATACACAGAACTCTGGAAACACCATATATTTT. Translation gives CASSQDTQNSGNTIYF.

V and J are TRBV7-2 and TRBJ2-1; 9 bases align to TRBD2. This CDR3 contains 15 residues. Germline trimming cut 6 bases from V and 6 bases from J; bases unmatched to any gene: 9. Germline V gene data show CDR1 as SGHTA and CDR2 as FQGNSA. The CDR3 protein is CASRAPGLAFNEQFF. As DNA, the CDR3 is TGTGCCAGCAGGGCCCCGGGACTAGCCTTCAATGAGCAGTTCTTC.

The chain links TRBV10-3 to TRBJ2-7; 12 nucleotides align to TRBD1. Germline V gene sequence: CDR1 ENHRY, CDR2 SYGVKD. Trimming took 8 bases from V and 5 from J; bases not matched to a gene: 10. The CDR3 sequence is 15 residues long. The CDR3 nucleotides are TGTGCCATCCTTAATCCGGGACAGGGGGCAAACGAGCAGTACTTC. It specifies CAILNPGQGANEQYF.

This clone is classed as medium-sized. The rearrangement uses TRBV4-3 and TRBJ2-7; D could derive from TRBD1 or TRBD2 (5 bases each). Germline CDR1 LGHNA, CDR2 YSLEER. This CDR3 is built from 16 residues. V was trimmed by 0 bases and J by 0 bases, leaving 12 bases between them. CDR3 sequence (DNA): TGCGCCAGCAGCCAAGATGTAGCCGGGACCTCCTACGAGCAGTACTTC. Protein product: CASSQDVAGTSYEQYF.

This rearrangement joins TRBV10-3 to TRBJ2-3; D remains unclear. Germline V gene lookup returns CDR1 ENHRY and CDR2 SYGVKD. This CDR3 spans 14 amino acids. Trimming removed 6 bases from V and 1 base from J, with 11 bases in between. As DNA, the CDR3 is TGTGCCATCAGCCGTATAGGCGGCACAGATACGCAGTATTTT. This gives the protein CAISRIGGTDTQYF.

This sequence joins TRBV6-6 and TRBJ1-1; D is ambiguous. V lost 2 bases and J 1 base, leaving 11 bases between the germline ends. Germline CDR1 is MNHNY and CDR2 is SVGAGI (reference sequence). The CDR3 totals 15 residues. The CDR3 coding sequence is TGTGCCAGCAGTTACAGGGCGGTTACGAACACTGAAGCTTTCTTT. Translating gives CASSYRAVTNTEAFF.

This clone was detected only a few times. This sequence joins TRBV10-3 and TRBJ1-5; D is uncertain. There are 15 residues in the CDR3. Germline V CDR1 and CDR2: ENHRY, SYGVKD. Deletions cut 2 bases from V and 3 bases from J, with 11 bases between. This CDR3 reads CAISEREVPNQPQHF. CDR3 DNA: TGTGCCATCAGTGAGAGGGAGGTGCCCAATCAGCCCCAGCATTTT.

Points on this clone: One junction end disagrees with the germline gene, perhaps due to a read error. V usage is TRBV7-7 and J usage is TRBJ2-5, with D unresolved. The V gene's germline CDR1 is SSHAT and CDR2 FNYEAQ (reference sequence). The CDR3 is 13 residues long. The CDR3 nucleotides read TGTGCTAGCAGCTTATCACAGCAAGAGACCCAGTACTTC. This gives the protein CASSLSQQETQYF.

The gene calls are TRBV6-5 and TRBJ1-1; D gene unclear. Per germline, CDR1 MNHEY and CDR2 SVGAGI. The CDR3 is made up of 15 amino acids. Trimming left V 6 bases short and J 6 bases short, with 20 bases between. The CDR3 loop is CASSRVTLGGSEAFF. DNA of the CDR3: TGTGCCAGCAGCCGAGTTACGCTGGGAGGGTCTGAAGCTTTCTTT.

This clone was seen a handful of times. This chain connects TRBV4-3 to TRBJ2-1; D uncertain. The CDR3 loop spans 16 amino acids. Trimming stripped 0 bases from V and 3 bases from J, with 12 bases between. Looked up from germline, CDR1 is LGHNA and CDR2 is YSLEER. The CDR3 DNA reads TGCGCCAGCAGCCAAGACCATCCTTTGGGCTACAATGAGCAGTTCTTC. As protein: CASSQDHPLGYNEQFF.

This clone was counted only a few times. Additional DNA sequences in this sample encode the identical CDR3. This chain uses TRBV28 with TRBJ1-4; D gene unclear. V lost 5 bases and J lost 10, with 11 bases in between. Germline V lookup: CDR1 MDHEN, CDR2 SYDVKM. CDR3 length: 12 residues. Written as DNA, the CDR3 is TGTGCCAGCAGTCCACCGAGAGGAAAACTGTTTTTT. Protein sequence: CASSPPRGKLFF. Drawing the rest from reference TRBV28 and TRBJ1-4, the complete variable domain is DVKVTQSSRYLVKRTGEKVFLECVQDMDHENMFWYRQDPGLGLRLIYFSYDVKMKEKGDIPEGYSVSREKKERFSLILESASTNQTSMYLCASSPPRGKLFFGSGTQLSVL.

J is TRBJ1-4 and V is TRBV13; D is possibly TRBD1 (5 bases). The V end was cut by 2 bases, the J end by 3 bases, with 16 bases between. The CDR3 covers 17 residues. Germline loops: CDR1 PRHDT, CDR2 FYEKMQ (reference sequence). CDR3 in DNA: TGTGCCAGCAGCTTAACAGTCCAGGGTATGCCTAATGAAAAACTGTTTTTT. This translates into CASSLTVQGMPNEKLFF.